The TCR beta chain described here comes from a study of blood T cell repertoires in COVID-19. Study at large: Italy, Spain and the United States were the sources of the convalescent and acute COVID-19 samples. PBMCs, B-cell-depleted T cells, or T cells provided the cDNA or gDNA that made up the material.

As processed by the authors: Researchers report that nucleated cell counts were estimated from reference gene primer amplification. Data came from immunoSEQ multiplex PCR; TCRdb stores just in-frame clones and leaves some out. For V, J and clone size, that table is used; D and trimming come from the DNA. The sample lists fewer than 350,000 clones, roughly 85% occurring once. V gave up 6 bases and J gave up 7 bases, with 15 bases separating them. CDR1 MGHDK and CDR2 SYGVNS come from the germline V gene. CDR3 length equals 13 residues. This clonotype was sampled from a human donor in a cohort sampled during active COVID-19. The V call is TRBV25-1, the J call TRBJ1-2; D is unclear. Sequenced: peripheral blood. The CDR3 nucleotides are TGTGCCAGCAGGCCCGACGGAGGCGGTGGCTACACCTTC. Its translation: CASRPDGGGGYTF.